The T cell receptor beta chain under discussion was sequenced for a study of shared clonotypes between healthy human individuals. On the study more broadly: Each donor's CD4 naive and CD4 memory cells filled three plates apiece, CD8 naive two, and CD8 memory one.

Sequencing used immunoSEQ multiplex PCR; TCRdb keeps in-frame clones, though not all of them. The sample records over a million clones, under 80% being singletons. Details on this clone: What it binds is unknown.

CDR1 and CDR2 from the germline V gene are SGHTA and FQGNSA. The CDR3 has 15 amino acids. V dropped 5 bases and J dropped 10 bases, with 18 bases sitting between them. Study-wide results and caveats: With few donors, the genetic and exposure-history diversity represented was limited. The study generally estimated greater richness for naive than memory subsets. Non-shared clonotypes had lower generation probabilities than those shared by all four donors.

The source of this sequence is a young man in good health. Sample: memory CD4+ T cells sorted from blood. Regarding subset: CD45RA-negative fraction. V usage is TRBV7-2 and J usage is TRBJ1-6; TRBD1 is a possible D gene (5 bases). CDR3 DNA: TGTGCCAGCAGCCCTTTAGGGGCAGGGCTCTCACCCCTCCACTTT. Amino acids: CASSPLGAGLSPLHF.